This T cell receptor (beta chain) was captured in a study of cytomegalovirus exposure and HLA in healthy donors. The wider study: A preliminary data release comprised around 90 million unique TCRs obtained from HLA-typed donors.

Findings and caveats of the study: In vitro experiments confirmed that a few CMV-associated chains were specific for CMV antigens.

As for this clone: Its antigen is currently unknown.

Between the trimmed V and J ends, which lost 4 bases and 0 bases, there was a span of 10 bases. The CDR3 runs 15 residues. Germline values: CDR1 SGHTA, CDR2 FQGTGA. PCR was performed using 60 Vbeta and 13 Jbeta primers. Data came from immunoSEQ multiplex PCR; TCRdb stores just in-frame clones and leaves some out. The sample gives 80,000 to 100,000 clones, under 75% of which show up once; about 2.5% is in the top ten. Sequenced sample: PBMCs. This clonotype was sampled from a man in his forties or fifties in good health and CMV-seronegative. This sequence joins TRBV7-3 and TRBJ2-1, with unresolved D. This CDR3 reads CASSSMPSSYNEQFF. CDR3 in DNA: TGTGCCAGCAGCTCCATGCCTAGCTCCTACAATGAGCAGTTCTTC.